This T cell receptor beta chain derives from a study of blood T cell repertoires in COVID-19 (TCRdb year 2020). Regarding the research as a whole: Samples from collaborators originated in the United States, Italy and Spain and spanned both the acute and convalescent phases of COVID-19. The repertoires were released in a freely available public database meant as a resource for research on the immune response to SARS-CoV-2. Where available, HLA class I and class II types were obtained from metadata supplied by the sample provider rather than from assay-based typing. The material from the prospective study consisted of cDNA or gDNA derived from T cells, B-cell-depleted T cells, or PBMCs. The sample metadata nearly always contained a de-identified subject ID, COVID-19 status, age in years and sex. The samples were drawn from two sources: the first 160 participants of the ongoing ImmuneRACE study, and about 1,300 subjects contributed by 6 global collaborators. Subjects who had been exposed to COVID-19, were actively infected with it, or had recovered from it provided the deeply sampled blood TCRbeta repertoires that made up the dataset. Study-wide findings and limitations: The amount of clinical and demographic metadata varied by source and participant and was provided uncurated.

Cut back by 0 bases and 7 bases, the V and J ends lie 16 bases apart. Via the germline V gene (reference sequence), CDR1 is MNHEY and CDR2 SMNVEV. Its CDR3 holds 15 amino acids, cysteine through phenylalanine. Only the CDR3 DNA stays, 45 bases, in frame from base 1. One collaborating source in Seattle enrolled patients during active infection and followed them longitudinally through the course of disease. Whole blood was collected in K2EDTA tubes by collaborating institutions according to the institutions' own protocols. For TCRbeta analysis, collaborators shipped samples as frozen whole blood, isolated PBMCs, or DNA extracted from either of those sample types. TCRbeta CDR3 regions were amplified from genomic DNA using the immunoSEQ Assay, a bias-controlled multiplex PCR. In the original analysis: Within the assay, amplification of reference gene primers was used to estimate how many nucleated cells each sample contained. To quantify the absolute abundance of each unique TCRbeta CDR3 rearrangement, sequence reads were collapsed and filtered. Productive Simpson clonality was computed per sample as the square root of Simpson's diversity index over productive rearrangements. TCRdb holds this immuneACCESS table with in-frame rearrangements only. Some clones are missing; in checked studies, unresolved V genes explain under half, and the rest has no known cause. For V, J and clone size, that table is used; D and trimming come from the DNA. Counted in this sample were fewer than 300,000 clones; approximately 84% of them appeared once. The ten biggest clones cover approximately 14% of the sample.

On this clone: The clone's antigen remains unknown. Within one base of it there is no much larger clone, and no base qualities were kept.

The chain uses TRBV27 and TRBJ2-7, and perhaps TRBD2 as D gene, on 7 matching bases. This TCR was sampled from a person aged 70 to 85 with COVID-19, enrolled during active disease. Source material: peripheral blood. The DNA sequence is TGTGCCAGCAGTTTATCTCGGGGAGGGAGGGGGGAGCAGTACTTC. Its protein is CASSLSRGGRGEQYF.